This T cell receptor (beta chain) came from a study of memory CD4+ T cells and cytomegalovirus serostatus (dated by TCRdb to the late 2010s). The study in broad terms: The cohort included about 33 healthy adults from Belgium, of whom 9 were CMV seropositive and approximately 24 were CMV seronegative. To replicate a published TCR-based CMV serostatus classifier, the study sequenced CD4+ memory TCRbeta repertoires from a Belgian cohort whose cytomegalovirus serostatus was known.

As to this clone: It lacks a known antigen. It has no much larger one-base neighbor in the sample; base qualities were not kept.

Genomic DNA was extracted from sorted cells with the Quick-DNA Microprep Kit. Amplification of TCRbeta DNA was done with the immunoSEQ hsTCRbeta kit, following the protocol from the manufacturer. An Illumina MiSeq instrument was used to sequence the TCRbeta libraries. Regarding the original processing steps: Following removal of out-of-frame sequences, 2,204,828 distinct TCRbeta sequences were retained, with an average of roughly 70,000 per individual. Each individual was scored according to the count of around 160 previously reported CMV-associated TCRbeta sequences and the total productive distinct TCRbeta count. A beta-binomial model was reimplemented in Python, and random forests from scikit-learn, run with default parameters, were trained on data from the US cohort. Classifier performance on the Belgian cohort was summarized as median AUC with percentile confidence intervals over 10,000 bootstrap iterations. This immuneACCESS table, as held by TCRdb, lists in-frame sequences with V and J called but not all clones. Of the missing ones, under half trace to an unresolved V gene in checked studies; the others have no known cause. V and J calls and clone size follow that table, whereas D and trimming were derived from the DNA. The table for this sample lists about 50,000 clones; 82% of them were counted only once. Jointly, the top ten make up 0.4% of the sample.

Results and caveats for the whole study, not just this receptor: Results were interpreted as suggesting that the CMV-associated TCR signature is largely present in the CD4+ memory repertoire. A median bootstrapped AUC of approximately 0.95 with a 95% CI of 0.76-1.00 was achieved on the Belgian cohort by the original-framework classifier. Only CD4+CD45RO+ memory cells were sequenced, in contrast to the original study, which included naive and memory CD4+ and CD8+ populations. Among the 160 or so previously reported CMV-associated TCRbeta sequences, some 62 showed up in the CD4+ memory repertoires, with each one found in between one and five individuals. For predicting CMV serostatus, the median bootstrapped AUC was approximately 0.95 using the original framework and over 0.9 using a US-trained random forest.

The CDR3, cysteine through phenylalanine, is 13 amino acids long. Just CDR3 DNA is preserved here, 39 bases in frame from base 1. Based on the germline V gene, the CDR1 and CDR2 sequences are SGHRS and YFSETQ. V sheds 3 bases and J sheds 6 bases, leaving 11 bases between their ends. A FACSAria II was used to sort memory CD4+ T cells, defined as single viable CD3+CD4+CD8-CD45RO+ cells. CMV serostatus was determined using a Roche Elecsys assay that detects serum IgG against CMV pp150, pp28, p38 and p52. Following thawing, total CD4+ T cells were enriched through positive selection using CD4 magnetic microbeads. The samples came from a different study that was designed specifically to examine the CD4+ T cell memory repertoire. Following standard operating procedures, peripheral blood mononuclear cells were isolated and cryopreserved, while serum was kept at -80 degrees C. CD3-PerCP (BW264/56), CD4-APC (RPA-T4), CD45RO-PE (UCHT1) and CD8-Pacific Orange (3B5) antibodies were used for staining, and non-viable cells were excluded with Sytox blue.

The V and J genes are TRBV5-1 and TRBJ2-3; no D gene is confidently identified. The receptor was isolated from an adult in good health and CMV-seronegative. Sequenced: memory CD4+ T cells from blood. For the CDR3, the sequence is CASSSGSDDTQYF. DNA sequence: TGCGCCAGCAGCTCCGGGTCCGACGATACGCAGTATTTT. The full variable domain, completed from the reference TRBV5-1 and TRBJ2-3 proteins outside the CDR3, reads KAGVTQTPRYLIKTRGQQVTLSCSPISGHRSVSWYQQTPGQGLQFLFEYFSETQRNKGNFPGRFSGRQFSNSRSEMNVSTLELGDSALYLCASSSGSDDTQYFGPGTRLTVL.